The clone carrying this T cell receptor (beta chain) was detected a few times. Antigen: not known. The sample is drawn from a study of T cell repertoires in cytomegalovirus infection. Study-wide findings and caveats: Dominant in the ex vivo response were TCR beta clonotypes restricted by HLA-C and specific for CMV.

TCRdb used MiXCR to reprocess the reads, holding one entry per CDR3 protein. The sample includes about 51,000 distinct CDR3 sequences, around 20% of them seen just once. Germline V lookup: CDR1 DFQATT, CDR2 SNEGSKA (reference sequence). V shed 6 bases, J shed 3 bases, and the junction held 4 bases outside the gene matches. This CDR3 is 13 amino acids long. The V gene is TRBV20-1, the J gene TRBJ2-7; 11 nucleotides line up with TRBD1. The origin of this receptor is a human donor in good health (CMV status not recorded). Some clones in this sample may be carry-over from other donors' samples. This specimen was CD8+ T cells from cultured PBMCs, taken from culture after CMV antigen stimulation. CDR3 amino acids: CSAPGTGGYEQYF. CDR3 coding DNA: TGCAGTGCACCCGGGACAGGGGGCTACGAGCAGTACTTC.